These 25 T cell receptor beta chains originate from one sample sequenced in a study of T cell responses to AZD1222 COVID-19 vaccine. Produced via immunoSEQ multiplex PCR; TCRdb's table is partial and in-frame only. The sample contains roughly 28,000 clones, around 86% of which appear only once. The starting material was peripheral blood, obtained on day 0 of AZD1222 vaccination. The receptors were sampled from an adult in good health.

This clone was seen just once. The V gene is TRBV6-5, the J gene TRBJ1-6; 7 nucleotides agree with TRBD1. This CDR3 has 14 amino acids. The junction had 11 bases not matched to a gene; V was cut back by 6 bases and J by 12 bases. Germline-derived CDR1 and CDR2 are MNHEY and SVGAGI. The CDR3 protein is CASSRQGFILPLHF. CDR3 bases: TGTGCCAGCAGCAGACAGGGATTTATTTTACCCCTCCACTTT.

The rearrangement joins TRBV4-2 to TRBJ1-2, with D possibly TRBD1 on 5 matching bases. The CDR3 totals 17 residues. The germline V and J ends were trimmed by 0 bases and 1 base, with 15 bases remaining between them. CDR1 is LGHNA and CDR2 is YNFKEQ in the germline V gene. The CDR3 coding sequence is TGTGCCAGCAGCCAAGATGGTGGGACGGCCCTTAACTATGGCTACACCTTC. Amino acid sequence: CASSQDGGTALNYGYTF.

The rearrangement uses TRBV21-1 and TRBJ2-1. TRBV21-1 is a recognized pseudogene. CDR3 length: 13 residues. The CDR3 DNA reads as TGTGCCAGCAGCAGCCCTTGGGGGAATGAGCAGTTCTTC. This gives the protein CASSSPWGNEQFF.

This clone occurred a few times. The chain joins TRBV29-1 to TRBJ2-7; D remains unclear. The CDR3 extends over 11 amino acids. The germline V and J ends were trimmed by 6 bases and 5 bases, with 11 bases remaining between them. Germline V gives CDR1 SQVTM, CDR2 ANQGSEA. CDR3 region: CSVGPPHEQYF. Here the CDR3 DNA reads TGCAGCGTGGGCCCCCCCCACGAGCAGTACTTC.

V and J are TRBV28 and TRBJ2-7, with D perhaps TRBD2 (6 bases). Germline-derived CDR1 and CDR2 are MDHEN and SYDVKM. The CDR3 length is 14 residues. V gave up 5 bases and J gave up 7 bases, with 18 bases separating them. The CDR3 region is CASSPSLLASEQYF. The DNA of the CDR3 is TGTGCCAGCAGTCCCTCACTACTAGCATCAGAGCAGTACTTC.

J is TRBJ2-7 and V is TRBV5-1, with unresolved D. The CDR3 sequence is 14 residues long. Germline loops: CDR1 SGHRS, CDR2 YFSETQ. Deletions cut 6 bases from V and 0 bases from J, with 13 bases between. The CDR3 here is CASKPRLASYEQYF. In DNA, the CDR3 is TGCGCCAGCAAGCCCCGTCTCGCCTCCTACGAGCAGTACTTC.

The rearrangement joins TRBV5-1 to TRBJ2-1; possibly TRBD2 for D (5 bases). This CDR3 has 12 residues. Per the germline V gene, CDR1 is SGHRS and CDR2 is YFSETQ. V shed 4 bases and J shed 9 bases, with 11 bases lying between them. The CDR3 here is CASSLGLSEQFF. CDR3 in DNA: TGCGCCAGCAGCCTTGGACTGTCTGAGCAGTTCTTC.

The chain recombines TRBV7-9 with TRBJ1-1; tentatively, D is TRBD1 (5 bases). V was pared by 4 bases and J by 7 bases, with 13 bases between. Germline CDR1 reads SEHNR; CDR2 reads FQNEAQ (reference sequence). This CDR3 has 13 amino acids. Here the CDR3 DNA reads TGTGCCAGCAGCTCCTTTGGGGCTAGTGAAGCTTTCTTT. It specifies CASSSFGASEAFF.

The chain carries TRBV11-2 and TRBJ1-2, with TRBD1 identical over 7 bases. The germline gives CDR1 SGHAT, CDR2 FQNNGV. V gave up 5 bases and J gave up 2 bases; unmatched junction bases: 11. The CDR3 sequence is 16 residues long. CDR3 bases: TGTGCCAGCAGCCAGGGGGACCTGACAGGCAACTATGGCTACACCTTC. Translation: CASSQGDLTGNYGYTF.

The chain uses TRBV2 and TRBJ2-7, with 10 bases fitting TRBD2. The CDR3 is 14 amino acids. V shed 5 bases and J 3 bases; nucleotides not matched to a gene: 4. The germline V gene encodes CDR1 SNHLY and CDR2 FYNNEI. CDR3 loop: CASSIGTSVYEQYF. Written as DNA, the CDR3 is TGTGCCAGCAGTATTGGGACTAGCGTCTACGAGCAGTACTTC.

V is TRBV6-5 and J is TRBJ2-2; 7 bases line up with TRBD2. From germline, CDR1 is MNHEY and CDR2 SVGAGI. The V and J ends lost 6 bases and 6 bases, in that order; junction bases with no gene match: 10. The CDR3 loop spans 15 amino acids. The CDR3 reads CASRFGRLGSGELFF. CDR3 coding DNA: TGTGCCAGCAGGTTCGGGAGGCTTGGTTCCGGGGAGCTGTTTTTT.

J is TRBJ1-4 and V is TRBV7-8; no definite D call. The germline V gene encodes CDR1 SGHVS and CDR2 FQNEAQ. Trimming left V 4 bases short and J 9 bases short, with 18 bases between. The CDR3 has 15 residues. For the CDR3, the DNA is TGTGCCAGCAGCTCCGCCGGGTGGTCCCCTAAAAAACTGTTTTTT. Protein sequence: CASSSAGWSPKKLFF.

This chain joins TRBV5-8 and TRBJ2-1; TRBD1 aligns across 8 bases. Germline CDR1 SGHTS, CDR2 YDEGEE. The CDR3 has 14 amino acids. With V trimmed by 4 bases and J by 5 bases, 5 bases remained unmatched. The CDR3 nucleotides read TGTGCCAGCAGCCCCGGGACAGGACACAATGAGCAGTTCTTC. This sequence encodes CASSPGTGHNEQFF. Based on the CDR3 plus reference TRBV5-8 and TRBJ2-1, the full variable domain is EAGVTQSPTHLIKTRGQQATLRCSPISGHTSVYWYQQALGLGLQFLLWYDEGEERNRGNFPPRFSGRQFPNYSSELNVNALELEDSALYLCASSPGTGHNEQFFGPGTRLTVL.

CDR3 coding DNA: TGCGCCAGCAGAGACAGGGGGCGCGACACTGAAGCTTTCTTT. Encoded protein: CASRDRGRDTEAFF. This chain connects TRBV5-1 to TRBJ1-1; 10 positions agree with TRBD1. Germline lookup yields CDR1 SGHRS and CDR2 YFSETQ. The junction had 4 bases not matched to a gene; V was cut back by 5 bases and J by 3 bases. The CDR3 spans 14 residues.

This chain links TRBV25-1 with TRBJ2-4, with D maybe TRBD1 (6 bases). This CDR3 has 13 residues. V lost 4 bases and J lost 7, with 11 bases in between. The V gene's germline CDR1 is MGHDK and CDR2 SYGVNS. The CDR3 DNA reads as TGTGCCAGCAGTGGAGGGGGTTTTAACATTCAGTACTTC. Its protein product is CASSGGGFNIQYF.

The gene calls are TRBV28 and TRBJ1-1, with TRBD1 as a possible D gene (6 bases). This CDR3 region has 14 residues. V gave up 6 bases and J gave up 2 bases, with 13 bases separating them. Germline V gene data show CDR1 as MDHEN and CDR2 as SYDVKM. The CDR3 DNA sequence: TGTGCCAGCAGCCGAGGGACAACTAACACTGAAGCTTTCTTT. Protein: CASSRGTTNTEAFF.

V usage is TRBV7-9 and J usage is TRBJ2-1; no definite D call. V was pared by 2 bases and J by 4 bases, with 9 bases between. Germline CDR1 is SEHNR and CDR2 is FQNEAQ (reference sequence). CDR3 length: 14 residues. Here the CDR3 reads CASSLKTDYNEQFF. The CDR3 DNA is TGTGCCAGCAGCTTAAAGACGGATTACAATGAGCAGTTCTTC.

V is TRBV29-1 and J is TRBJ1-1; TRBD1 might be the D (5 bases). The V gene lost 6 bases and the J gene lost 4 bases, with 12 bases spanning the gap. The V gene's germline CDR1 is SQVTM and CDR2 ANQGSEA. The CDR3 is made up of 12 amino acids. In DNA, the CDR3 is TGCAGCGTCGTCCAGGGTATCACTGAAGCTTTCTTT. Amino acid sequence: CSVVQGITEAFF.

The chain has TRBV28 and TRBJ2-7; 7 bases are a match to TRBD2. CDR1 is MDHEN and CDR2 is SYDVKM in the germline V gene. This CDR3 has 14 residues. Trimming at V came to 5 bases and at J to 7 bases, leaving 11 bases not matched to a gene. The CDR3 DNA reads TGTGCCAGCAGTGCCCCAGCGGGACGGGGAGAGCAGTACTTC. Protein product: CASSAPAGRGEQYF.

The genes are TRBV27 and TRBJ1-2; 8 bases align to TRBD1. Trimming removed 4 bases from V and 8 bases from J; junction bases left unmatched: 12. The CDR3 has 15 amino acids. CDR1 is MNHEY and CDR2 is SMNVEV in the germline V gene (reference sequence). CDR3 region: CASSSPGTGILGYTF. Here the CDR3 DNA reads TGTGCCAGCAGTTCGCCCGGGACAGGAATTTTGGGCTACACCTTC.

CDR3 region: CASSLERGIRNSPLHF. The CDR3 bases are TGTGCCAGCAGCTTAGAACGGGGTATCAGGAATTCACCCCTCCACTTT. The chain recombines TRBV7-2 with TRBJ1-6; no firm D call. The germline V gene encodes CDR1 SGHTA and CDR2 FQGNSA. The CDR3 length is 16 residues. The germline V and J ends were trimmed by 1 base and 7 bases, with 14 bases remaining between them.

The chain joins TRBV4-3 to TRBJ2-7, with no clear D. Between the trimmed V and J ends, which lost 1 base and 3 bases, there was a span of 7 bases. Germline V CDR1 and CDR2: LGHNA, YSLEER. This CDR3 is 13 amino acids long. In DNA, the CDR3 is TGCGCCAGCAGCCAAGTGCCCTACTACGAGCAGTACTTC. Translation gives CASSQVPYYEQYF.

The rearrangement joins TRBV9 to TRBJ1-2; D is unresolved. The CDR3 totals 18 residues. The V end lost 4 bases, the J end lost 0 bases, and 22 bases lay between the germline ends. Germline loops: CDR1 SGDLS, CDR2 YYNGEE. The CDR3 nucleotides read TGTGCCAGCAGCCAGGTGGTTTATCCCTCCGCCGCTAACTATGGCTACACCTTC. It specifies CASSQVVYPSAANYGYTF.

This clone has only one observation. V gene TRBV7-8 combines with J gene TRBJ1-3; no clear D gene. The germline CDR1 and CDR2 sequences are SGHVS and FQNEAQ. This CDR3 spans 14 amino acids. V dropped 5 bases and J dropped 0 bases, with 8 bases sitting between them. The CDR3 reads CASSAPYSGNTIYF. CDR3 bases: TGTGCCAGCAGCGCACCCTACTCTGGAAACACCATATATTTT.

This sequence joins TRBV7-2 and TRBJ2-7; D not resolved. The CDR3 spans 15 residues. Per germline, CDR1 SGHTA and CDR2 FQGNSA. V was trimmed by 1 base and J by 2 bases, leaving 12 bases between them. CDR3 bases: TGTGCCAGCAGCTTAGAGGGCGGTATTCCCTACGAGCAGTACTTC. Its translation is CASSLEGGIPYEQYF.